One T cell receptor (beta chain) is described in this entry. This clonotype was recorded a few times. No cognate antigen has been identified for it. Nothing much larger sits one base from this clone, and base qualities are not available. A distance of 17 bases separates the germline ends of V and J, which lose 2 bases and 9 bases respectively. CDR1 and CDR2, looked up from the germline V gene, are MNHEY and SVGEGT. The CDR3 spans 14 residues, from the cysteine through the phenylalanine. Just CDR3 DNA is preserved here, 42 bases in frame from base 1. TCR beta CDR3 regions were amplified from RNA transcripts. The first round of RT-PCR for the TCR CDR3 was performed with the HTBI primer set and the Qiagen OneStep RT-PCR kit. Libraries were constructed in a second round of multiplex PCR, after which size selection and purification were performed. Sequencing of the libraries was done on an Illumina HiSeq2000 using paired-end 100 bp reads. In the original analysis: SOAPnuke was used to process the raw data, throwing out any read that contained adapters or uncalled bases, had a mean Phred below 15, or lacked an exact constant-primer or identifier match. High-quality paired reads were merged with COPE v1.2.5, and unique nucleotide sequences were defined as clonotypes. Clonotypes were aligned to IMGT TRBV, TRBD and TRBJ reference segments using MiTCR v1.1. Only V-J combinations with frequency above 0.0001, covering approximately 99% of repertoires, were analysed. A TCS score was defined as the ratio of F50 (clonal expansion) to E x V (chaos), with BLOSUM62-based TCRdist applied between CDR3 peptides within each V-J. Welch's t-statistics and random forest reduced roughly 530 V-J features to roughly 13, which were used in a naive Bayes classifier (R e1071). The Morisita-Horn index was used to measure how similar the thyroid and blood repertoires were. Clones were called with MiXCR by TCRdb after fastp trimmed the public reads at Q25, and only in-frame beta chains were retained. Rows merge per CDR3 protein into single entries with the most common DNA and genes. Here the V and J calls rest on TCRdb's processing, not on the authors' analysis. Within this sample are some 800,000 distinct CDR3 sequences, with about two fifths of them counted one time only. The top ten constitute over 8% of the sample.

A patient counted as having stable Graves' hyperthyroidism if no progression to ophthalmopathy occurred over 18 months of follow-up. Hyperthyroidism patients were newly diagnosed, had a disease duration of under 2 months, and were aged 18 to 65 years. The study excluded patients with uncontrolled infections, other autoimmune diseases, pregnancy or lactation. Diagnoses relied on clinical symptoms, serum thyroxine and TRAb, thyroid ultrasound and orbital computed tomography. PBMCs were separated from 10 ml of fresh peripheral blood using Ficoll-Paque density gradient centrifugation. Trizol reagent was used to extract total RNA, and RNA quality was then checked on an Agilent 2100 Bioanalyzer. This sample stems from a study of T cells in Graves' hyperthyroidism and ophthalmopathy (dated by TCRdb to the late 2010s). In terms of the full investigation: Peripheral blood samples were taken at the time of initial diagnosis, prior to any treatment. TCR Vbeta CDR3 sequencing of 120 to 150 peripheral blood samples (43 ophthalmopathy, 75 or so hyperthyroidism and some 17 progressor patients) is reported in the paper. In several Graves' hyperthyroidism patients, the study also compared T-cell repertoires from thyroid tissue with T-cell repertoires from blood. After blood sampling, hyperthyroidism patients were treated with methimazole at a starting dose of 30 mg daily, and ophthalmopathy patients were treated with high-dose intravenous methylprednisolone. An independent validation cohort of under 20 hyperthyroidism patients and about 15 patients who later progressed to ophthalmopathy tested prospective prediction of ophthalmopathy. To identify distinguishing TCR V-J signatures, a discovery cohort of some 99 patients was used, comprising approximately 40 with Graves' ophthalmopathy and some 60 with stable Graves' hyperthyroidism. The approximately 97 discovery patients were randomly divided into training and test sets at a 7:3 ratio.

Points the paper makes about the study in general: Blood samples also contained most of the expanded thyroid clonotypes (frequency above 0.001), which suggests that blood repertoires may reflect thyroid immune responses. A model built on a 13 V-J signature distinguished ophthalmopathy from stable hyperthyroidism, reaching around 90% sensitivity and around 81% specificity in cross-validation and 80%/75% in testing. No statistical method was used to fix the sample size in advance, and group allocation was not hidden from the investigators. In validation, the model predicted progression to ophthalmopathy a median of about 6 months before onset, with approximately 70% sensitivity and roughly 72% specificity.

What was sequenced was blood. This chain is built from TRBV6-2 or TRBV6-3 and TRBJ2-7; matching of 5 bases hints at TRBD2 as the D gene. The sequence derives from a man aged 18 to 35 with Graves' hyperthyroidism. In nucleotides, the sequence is TGTGCCAGCAGTTACGGCCAGCCTGAGGGCAGGCAGTACTTC. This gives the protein CASSYGQPEGRQYF.